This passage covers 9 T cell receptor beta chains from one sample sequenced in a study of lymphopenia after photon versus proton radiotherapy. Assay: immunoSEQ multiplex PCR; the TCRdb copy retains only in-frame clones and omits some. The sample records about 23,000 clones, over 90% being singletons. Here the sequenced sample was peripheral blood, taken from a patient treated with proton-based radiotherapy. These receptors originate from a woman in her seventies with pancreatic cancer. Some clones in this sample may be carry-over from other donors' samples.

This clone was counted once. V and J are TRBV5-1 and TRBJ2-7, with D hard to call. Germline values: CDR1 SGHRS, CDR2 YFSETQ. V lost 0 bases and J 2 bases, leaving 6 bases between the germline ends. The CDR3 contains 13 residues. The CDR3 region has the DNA TGCGCCAGCAGCTTGGTCCAGACCTACGAGCAGTACTTC. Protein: CASSLVQTYEQYF.

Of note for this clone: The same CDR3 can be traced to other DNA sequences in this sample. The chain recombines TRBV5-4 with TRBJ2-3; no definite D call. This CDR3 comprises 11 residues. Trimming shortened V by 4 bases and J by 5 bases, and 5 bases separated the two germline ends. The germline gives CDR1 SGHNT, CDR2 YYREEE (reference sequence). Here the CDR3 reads CASSLGDTQYF. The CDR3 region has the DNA TGTGCCAGCAGCCTGGGAGATACGCAGTATTTT.

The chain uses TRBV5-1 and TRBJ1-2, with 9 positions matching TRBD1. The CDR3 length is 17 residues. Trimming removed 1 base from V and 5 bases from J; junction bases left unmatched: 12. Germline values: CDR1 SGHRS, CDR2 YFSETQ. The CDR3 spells CASSLNTPGQGTYGYTF. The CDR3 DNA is TGCGCCAGCAGCTTGAATACACCGGGACAGGGAACATATGGCTACACCTTC.

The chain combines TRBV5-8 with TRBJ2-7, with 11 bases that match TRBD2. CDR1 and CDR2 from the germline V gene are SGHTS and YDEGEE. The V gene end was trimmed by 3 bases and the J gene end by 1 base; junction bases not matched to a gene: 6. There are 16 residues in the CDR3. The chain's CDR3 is CASSSALAGVSYEQYF. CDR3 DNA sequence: TGTGCCAGCAGCTCGGCACTAGCGGGAGTATCCTACGAGCAGTACTTC.

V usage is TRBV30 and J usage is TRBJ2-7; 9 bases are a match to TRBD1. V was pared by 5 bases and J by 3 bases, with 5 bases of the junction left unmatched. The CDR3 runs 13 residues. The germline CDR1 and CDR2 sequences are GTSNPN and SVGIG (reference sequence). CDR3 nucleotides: TGTGCCTGGGCGGGACAGGGATTCTACGAGCAGTACTTC. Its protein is CAWAGQGFYEQYF.

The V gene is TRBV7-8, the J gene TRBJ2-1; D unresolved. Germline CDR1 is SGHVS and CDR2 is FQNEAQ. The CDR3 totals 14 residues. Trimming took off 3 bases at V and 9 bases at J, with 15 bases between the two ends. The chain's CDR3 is CASSFSLASGEQFF. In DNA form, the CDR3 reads TGTGCCAGCAGCTTCTCCCTCGCCTCGGGTGAGCAGTTCTTC.

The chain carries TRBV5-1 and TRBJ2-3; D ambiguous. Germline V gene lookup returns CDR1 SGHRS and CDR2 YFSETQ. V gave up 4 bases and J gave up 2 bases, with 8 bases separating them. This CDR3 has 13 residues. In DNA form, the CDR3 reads TGCGCCAGCAGCGCTGACATCACAGATACGCAGTATTTT. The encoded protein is CASSADITDTQYF.

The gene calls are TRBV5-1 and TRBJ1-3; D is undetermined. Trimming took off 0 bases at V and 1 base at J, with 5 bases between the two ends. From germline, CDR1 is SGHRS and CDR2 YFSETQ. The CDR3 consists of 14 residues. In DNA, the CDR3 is TGCGCCAGCAGCTTGGATGGATCTGGAAACACCATATATTTT. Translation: CASSLDGSGNTIYF.

CDR3 nucleotide sequence: TGTGCCAGCAGCTTGGGGACTGGGCTGGGGGAGCAGTACTTC. Protein product: CASSLGTGLGEQYF. The chain has TRBV11-2 and TRBJ2-7; a weak D match, TRBD2 (6 bases). This CDR3 is built from 14 residues. Trimming removed 3 bases at V and 7 bases at J, with 16 bases between. CDR1 and CDR2 (germline): SGHAT, FQNNGV.